This TCR beta chain was identified in a study of T cell changes during pregnancy in multiple sclerosis. Germline CDR1 is MNHEY and CDR2 is SMNVEV (reference sequence). The V and J ends lost 4 bases and 4 bases respectively, with 8 bases between them. CDR3 length equals 12 residues. Produced via immunoSEQ multiplex PCR; TCRdb's table is partial and in-frame only. The table records about 22,000 clones, approximately 90% of them present only once. This clone came up a few times. The chain joins TRBV27 to TRBJ2-7, with unresolved D. The source is a female donor in good health, enrolled as a control in a pregnancy study. Sample: CD4+ T cells from peripheral blood mononuclear cells, taken after pregnancy. CDR3 DNA sequence: TGTGCCAGCAGTTCGTCCGGGTACGAGCAGTACTTC. Amino acid sequence: CASSSSGYEQYF.